Listed below are T cell receptor beta chains from one sample, sequenced in a study of cytomegalovirus exposure and HLA in healthy donors. Sequencing used immunoSEQ multiplex PCR; TCRdb keeps in-frame clones, though not all of them. The data hold 100,000 to 150,000 clones, with roughly 77% observed a single time. The sample was PBMCs. These receptors were taken from a woman in her thirties or forties in good health and CMV-seropositive. Both conserved end residues are part of each CDR3. D genes are given only for firm matches. A row's size may be missing; if present it is once, few, many or a size class.

>-|-|TRBJ2-7|TRBV6-5
TGTGCCAGCAGTTCCCTATCCGGGAACACCTACGAGCAGTACTTC
CASSSLSGNTYEQYF
>TRBD1|once|TRBJ1-2|TRBV2
TGTGCCAGCAGGGGACAGAATCATGGCTACACCTTC
CASRGQNHGYTF
>TRBD1|-|TRBJ2-2|TRBV19
TGTGCCAGTAGCCCGGGACAGAAAAGGAACGGGGAGCTGTTTTTT
CASSPGQKRNGELFF
>-|-|TRBJ2-1|TRBV20-1
TGCAGTGCTACCAGATCGGAGCAGTTCTTC
CSATRSEQFF
>-|-|TRBJ2-7|TRBV7-2
TGTGCCAGCAGCTTATACAGGGCCTACGAGCAGTACTTC
CASSLYRAYEQYF
>-|-|TRBJ2-7|TRBV4-3
TGCGCCAGCAGCCAAGAACCGCGATCCTACGAGCAGTACTTC
CASSQEPRSYEQYF
>TRBD1|-|TRBJ1-5|TRBV7-8
TGTGCCAGCAGCACATATTTTGGGGGACAGGGGGAAGGGGGCAATCAGCCCCAGCATTTT
CASSTYFGGQGEGGNQPQHF
>-|-|TRBJ2-1|TRBV5-4
TGTGCCAGCGGTCCCAACACCCGGGTGGAGGAGCAGTTCTTC
CASGPNTRVEEQFF
>TRBD1|few|TRBJ1-1|TRBV30
TGTGCCTGGCAGGGGGCGAGCACTGAAGCTTTCTTT
CAWQGASTEAFF
>TRBD1|-|TRBJ1-2|TRBV10-2
TGCGCCAGCAGTGACGACAGGGACTATGGCTACACCTTC
CASSDDRDYGYTF
>-|-|TRBJ2-7|TRBV28
TGTGCCAGCAGTTTACCGGGTCGCTACGAGCAGTACTTC
CASSLPGRYEQYF
>-|once|TRBJ1-6|TRBV4-1
TGCGCCAGCAGCCAACTGGAGGGAGCCTCACCCCTCCACTTT
CASSQLEGASPLHF
>TRBD1|once|TRBJ2-5|TRBV18
TGTGCCAGCTCACCACAGGGACAGGGGGCGCGGGAGACCCAGTACTTC
CASSPQGQGARETQYF
>-|-|TRBJ2-1|TRBV18
TGTGCCAGCTCCGCGGAGTACAATGAGCAGTTCTTC
CASSAEYNEQFF
>TRBD1|-|TRBJ1-2|TRBV6-5
TGTGCCAGCAGGGGGGACAGGTCGAACTATGGCTACACCTTC
CASRGDRSNYGYTF
>-|-|TRBJ1-2|TRBV19
TGTGCCAGTAGTATAGATAATCGGGAGTATGGCTACACCTTC
CASSIDNREYGYTF
>TRBD1|-|TRBJ2-1|TRBV29-1
TGCAGCGTTGACCCAGGGGGTGGTACGACCGGACAGTTCTTC
CSVDPGGGTTGQFF
>-|-|TRBJ1-5|TRBV7-9
TGTTCCAGCAGCGTGACAGATCAGCCCCAGCATTTT
CSSSVTDQPQHF
>TRBD1|-|TRBJ1-1|TRBV28
TGTGCCAGCAGTCCCGAGGGACAGTGGAACACTGAAGCTTTCTTT
CASSPEGQWNTEAFF
>-|-|TRBJ2-1|TRBV13
TGTGCCAGCAGCTTTTCTAGCCGTCATGAGCAGTTCTTC
CASSFSSRHEQFF
>TRBD1|few|TRBJ2-7|TRBV7-9
TGTGCCAGCAGCTTCCGTAGGGGGCTAGCCTACGAGCAGTACTTC
CASSFRRGLAYEQYF
>-|-|TRBJ1-1|TRBV5-4
TGTGCCAGCAGCTTGGGTGAGGTGAACACTGAAGCTTTCTTT
CASSLGEVNTEAFF
>-|-|TRBJ2-3|TRBV5-6
TGTGCCAGCAGCTTTGCTACGGGTACGCAGTATTTT
CASSFATGTQYF
>-|-|TRBJ1-1|TRBV6-5
TGTGCCAGCAGTTACATCCAGGGATTCACTGAAGCTTTCTTT
CASSYIQGFTEAFF
>TRBD1|-|TRBJ2-1|TRBV7-3
TGTGCCAGCAGCCGGGGACAGGGAATCGAAAATGAGCAGTTCTTC
CASSRGQGIENEQFF
>-|-|TRBJ1-1|TRBV2
TGTGCCAGCAGTGGAGGGGGGGCGCTGAACACTGAAGCTTTCTTT
CASSGGGALNTEAFF
>TRBD1|-|TRBJ2-7|TRBV4-1
TGCGCCAGCAGCCACGGGACAGTTTCCTCCTACGAGCAGTACTTC
CASSHGTVSSYEQYF
>TRBD2|-|TRBJ2-1|TRBV27
TGTGCCAGCAGAGCGGGAGGAGGGTACAATGAGCAGTTCTTC
CASRAGGGYNEQFF
>-|-|TRBJ2-5|TRBV12-5
TGTGCTAGTGGTCGGGATCTGGGGGAGACCCAGTACTTC
CASGRDLGETQYF
>TRBD1|-|TRBJ1-1|TRBV7-6
TGTGCCAGCAGCTTAGGGACAGGGTCCACTGAAGCTTTCTTT
CASSLGTGSTEAFF
>TRBD1|-|TRBJ2-5|TRBV5-1
TGCGCCAGCAGCTTGGCCCTGACAGGGTACCAAGAGACCCAGTACTTC
CASSLALTGYQETQYF
>-|-|TRBJ1-2|TRBV20-1
TGCAGTGCCAGGAGCGGCTATGGCTACACCTTC
CSARSGYGYTF
>-|-|TRBJ1-1|TRBV11-2
TGTGCCAGCAAGGATCAGGGACTCACTGAAGCTTTCTTT
CASKDQGLTEAFF
>-|-|TRBJ1-5|TRBV6-1
TGTGCCAGCAGTGGAAGACAGGGCAATCAGCCCCAGCATTTT
CASSGRQGNQPQHF
>TRBD1|-|TRBJ2-1|TRBV9
TGTGCCAGCAGCGTCCGGGACAGAGAGTACAATGAGCAGTTCTTC
CASSVRDREYNEQFF
>-|once|TRBJ2-5|TRBV30
TGTGCCTATTTCGGACACCGGGAGACCCAGTACTTC
CAYFGHRETQYF